Presented here are 18 T cell receptor beta chains from one specimen sequenced in a study of early T cells in non-severe SARS-CoV-2 infection. MiXCR was run by TCRdb on the 5' RACE reads, yielding one entry per CDR3 protein. The sample yields 80,000 to 95,000 distinct CDR3 sequences, approximately 17% seen once. The sequencing here drew on whole blood, taken at baseline. Receptors originate from an adult who was a healthcare worker with PCR-confirmed SARS-CoV-2 infection or an uninfected control (not recorded which).

This clonotype was picked up a small number of times. This chain links TRBV7-6 with TRBJ2-1; 11 bases map to TRBD2. The length of the CDR3 is 15 residues. The V and J ends lost 1 base and 9 bases, in that order; junction bases with no gene match: 5. Germline V CDR1 and CDR2: SGHVS, FNYEAQ. The CDR3 loop is CASSLVFGTSGEQFF. CDR3 nucleotide sequence: TGTGCCAGCAGCTTAGTCTTTGGGACTAGCGGTGAGCAGTTCTTC. The variable domain in full, with the rest retrieved from reference TRBV7-6 and TRBJ2-1, is GAGVSQSPRYKVTKRGQDVALRCDPISGHVSLYWYRQALGQGPEFLTYFNYEAQQDKSGLPNDRFSAERPEGSISTLTIQRTEQRDSAMYRCASSLVFGTSGEQFFGPGTRLTVL.

The chain carries TRBV20-1 and TRBJ1-4; unclear D gene. The CDR3 contains 13 residues. Germline assignment: CDR1 DFQATT and CDR2 SNEGSKA (reference sequence). Deletions cut 3 bases from V and 4 bases from J, with 9 bases between. In nucleotides, the CDR3 is TGCAGTGCTAGTTCCGGGAGTAATGAAAAACTGTTTTTT. This gives the protein CSASSGSNEKLFF.

This clonotype was seen more than once but under ten times. The V gene is TRBV20-1, the J gene TRBJ2-7; unclear D gene. Trimming took 2 bases from V and 4 from J, leaving 6 bases between them. CDR1 and CDR2 (germline): DFQATT, SNEGSKA (reference sequence). This CDR3 has 11 amino acids. The CDR3 nucleotides read TGCAGTGCTAGACCCTTTTACGAGCAGTACTTC. This gives the protein CSARPFYEQYF.

This clonotype was seen a handful of times. V usage is TRBV24-1 and J usage is TRBJ2-1; TRBD2 agrees at 11 bases. Germline CDR1 is KGHDR and CDR2 is SFDVKD. With V trimmed by 6 bases and J by 8 bases, 5 bases remained unmatched. The CDR3 spans 14 residues. CDR3 nucleotide sequence: TGTGCCACCAGTATAGCGGGAGGGCCTTATGAGCAGTTCTTC. This gives the protein CATSIAGGPYEQFF.

This chain links TRBV10-3 with TRBJ1-2, with a possible D match to TRBD1 (5 bases). Germline V gives CDR1 ENHRY, CDR2 SYGVKD. Between the trimmed V and J ends, which lost 4 bases and 6 bases, there was a span of 6 bases. CDR3 length equals 11 residues. The CDR3 bases are TGTGCCATCAGTGTGGGGGATGGCTACACCTTC. Its protein is CAISVGDGYTF.

V and J are TRBV7-9 and TRBJ2-5, with 13 bases fitting TRBD2. Germline V CDR1 and CDR2: SEHNR, FQNEAQ (reference sequence). V was clipped by 5 bases and J by 5 bases; unmatched bases: 5. The CDR3 sequence is 15 residues long. CDR3 nucleotide sequence: TGTGCCAGCAGCCGGACTAGCGGGAGCGGTGAGACCCAGTACTTC. Protein sequence: CASSRTSGSGETQYF.

This clonotype was found a few times. J is TRBJ2-1 and V is TRBV6-5; TRBD2 matches 12 bases. The CDR3 runs to 16 residues. The junction had 10 bases not matched to a gene; V was cut back by 5 bases and J by 8 bases. Per germline, CDR1 MNHEY and CDR2 SVGAGI. The CDR3 protein is CASSALAGGGFDEQFF. DNA for the CDR3: TGTGCCAGCAGTGCTCTAGCGGGAGGGGGTTTCGATGAGCAGTTCTTC.

V is TRBV28 and J is TRBJ2-7, with D perhaps TRBD2 (6 bases). The CDR3 runs 16 residues. Germline V gene data show CDR1 as MDHEN and CDR2 as SYDVKM. V gave up 2 bases and J gave up 3 bases, with 17 bases separating them. CDR3 DNA sequence: TGTGCCAGCAGTTTAGAAGGAGGGCGGATCAACTACGAGCAGTACTTC. Encoded protein: CASSLEGGRINYEQYF. Full variable domain (remainder filled in from reference TRBV28 and TRBJ2-7): DVKVTQSSRYLVKRTGEKVFLECVQDMDHENMFWYRQDPGLGLRLIYFSYDVKMKEKGDIPEGYSVSREKKERFSLILESASTNQTSMYLCASSLEGGRINYEQYFGPGTRLTVT.

This clonotype has at least ten counts. J is TRBJ2-5 and V is TRBV20-1; D may be TRBD1 (6 bases). Germline assignment: CDR1 DFQATT and CDR2 SNEGSKA (reference sequence). The CDR3 loop spans 13 amino acids. V was trimmed by 3 bases and J by 3 bases, leaving 11 bases between them. The CDR3 region has the DNA TGCAGTGCTAGTTTGGGGGCCGAAGAGACCCAGTACTTC. Protein product: CSASLGAEETQYF.

This rearrangement joins TRBV20-1 to TRBJ2-7; D remains unclear. V was shortened by 1 base and J by 5 bases, with 12 bases between the two germline ends. Germline CDR1 DFQATT, CDR2 SNEGSKA (reference sequence). The CDR3 has 13 amino acids. The CDR3 sequence: CSARAGIYDEQYF. CDR3 nucleotide sequence: TGCAGTGCTAGAGCTGGGATTTACGACGAGCAGTACTTC.

This clonotype has more than one count but fewer than ten. The genes are TRBV28 and TRBJ2-7, with TRBD2 matching over 13 bases. V was pared by 6 bases and J by 2 bases, with 7 bases of the junction left unmatched. CDR3 length: 16 amino acids. Germline V gene lookup returns CDR1 MDHEN and CDR2 SYDVKM. The CDR3 DNA reads TGTGCCAGCAGACCCCCCGGGACTAGCGGGACCTACGAGCAGTACTTC. The encoded protein is CASRPPGTSGTYEQYF.

The chain employs TRBV7-9 and TRBJ1-6; 10 nucleotides agree with TRBD1. Germline CDR1 is SEHNR and CDR2 is FQNEAQ (reference sequence). V gave up 5 bases and J gave up 9 bases; unmatched junction bases: 4. The length of the CDR3 is 14 residues. The CDR3 DNA sequence: TGTGCCAGCAGCCCCGGGACAGGGGTTTCACCCCTCCACTTT. It yields the protein CASSPGTGVSPLHF.

The sample holds one count of this clonotype. The chain recombines TRBV4-3 with TRBJ2-7, with TRBD2 matching over 7 bases. The CDR3 contains 15 residues. The V gene's germline CDR1 is LGHNA and CDR2 YSLEER. The junction had 5 bases not matched to a gene; V was cut back by 0 bases and J by 3 bases. The CDR3 sequence is CASSQDAGRGYEQYF. Written as DNA, the CDR3 is TGCGCCAGCAGCCAAGATGCGGGGAGGGGCTACGAGCAGTACTTC.

In its sample, this clonotype was seen a few times. The chain carries TRBV7-9 and TRBJ2-3; D is unresolved. This CDR3 is 12 amino acids long. V was shortened by 5 bases and J by 6 bases, with 9 bases between the two germline ends. CDR1 SEHNR and CDR2 FQNEAQ come from the germline V gene (reference sequence). The CDR3 DNA reads as TGTGCCAGCAGCGACTCGGGTGATACGCAGTATTTT. Its protein product is CASSDSGDTQYF.

V is TRBV7-9 and J is TRBJ2-3; the D gene is possibly TRBD2 (5 bases). Trimming took 5 bases from V and 0 from J, leaving 12 bases between them. Germline CDR1 reads SEHNR; CDR2 reads FQNEAQ (reference sequence). This CDR3 is 15 amino acids long. CDR3 in DNA: TGTGCCAGCAGCCCAGCAGAGGGAAGCACAGATACGCAGTATTTT. It yields the protein CASSPAEGSTDTQYF.

CDR3 sequence: CASSPQTSSTEQFF. The DNA for the CDR3 is TGTGCCAGCAGCCCCCAGACTAGCAGCACTGAGCAGTTCTTC. The chain uses TRBV9 and TRBJ2-1; 7 nucleotides agree with TRBD2. The CDR3 length is 14 residues. V dropped 4 bases and J dropped 9; count of bases not matched to a gene: 10. CDR1 is SGDLS, CDR2 YYNGEE, per germline.

This clonotype was observed a few times. The chain combines TRBV12-5 with TRBJ2-5; D unclear. Germline V gene lookup returns CDR1 LGHNT and CDR2 FRNRAP. Trimming removed 3 bases at V and 1 base at J, with 9 bases between. CDR3 length: 14 amino acids. CDR3 sequence reads: CASGFGQSQETQYF. In DNA, the CDR3 is TGTGCTAGTGGTTTTGGGCAGTCCCAAGAGACCCAGTACTTC. The whole variable domain, remainder taken from reference TRBV12-5 and TRBJ2-5, is DARVTQTPRHKVTEMGQEVTMRCQPILGHNTVFWYRQTMMQGLELLAYFRNRAPLDDSGMPKDRFSAEMPDATLATLKIQPSEPRDSAVYFCASGFGQSQETQYFGPGTRLLVL.

This chain joins TRBV27 and TRBJ2-1, with 11 bases fitting TRBD2. V lost 6 bases to trimming and J lost 6 bases; unmatched junction nucleotides: 10. The CDR3 spans 16 residues. The V gene's germline CDR1 is MNHEY and CDR2 SMNVEV (reference sequence). CDR3 nucleotide sequence: TGTGCCAGCAGGAGGATAGCGGGAGGGGACACCAATGAGCAGTTCTTC. It encodes CASRRIAGGDTNEQFF.